This TCR beta chain emerged from a study of shared clonotypes between healthy human individuals. The repertoire was sequenced with immunoSEQ multiplex PCR; TCRdb's copy has only in-frame clones and lacks some. The table has around 1 million clones, 60% to 85% seen once; the top ten hold over 1.3%. This clone was seen a few times. Trimming left V 0 bases short and J 11 bases short, with 9 bases between. The CDR3 is 13 residues long. Germline CDR1 is SGHDT and CDR2 is YYEEEE. The clonotype was recovered from a man aged 18 to 30 in good health. Sequencing was performed on memory CD4+ T cells sorted from blood. Subset: CD45RA-negative fraction. V gene TRBV5-6 combines with J gene TRBJ1-6; D call uncertain. CDR3: CASSLVINPPLHF. The CDR3 bases are TGTGCCAGCAGCTTGGTCATCAATCCACCCCTCCACTTT.